This entry concerns a single T cell receptor (beta chain). This CDR3 spans 14 amino acids. Trimming pared 0 bases from V and 7 bases from J, leaving 13 bases between. Germline V gives CDR1 SGHNT, CDR2 YYREEE (reference sequence). This table comes from immunoSEQ multiplex PCR, and its TCRdb copy is limited to in-frame clones, with some not included. Of 130,000 or so clones listed, roughly nine tenths are singletons. This specimen belongs to a study of T cell responses to AZD1222 COVID-19 vaccine. The sample in question was peripheral blood, obtained on day 0 of AZD1222 vaccination. J is TRBJ1-2 and V is TRBV5-4, with a weak D call TRBD1 (6 bases). This TCR came from an adult in good health. CDR3 DNA: TGTGCCAGCAGCTTGGGGGGGGCAGTGGTTGGCTACACCTTC. Its protein product is CASSLGGAVVGYTF.